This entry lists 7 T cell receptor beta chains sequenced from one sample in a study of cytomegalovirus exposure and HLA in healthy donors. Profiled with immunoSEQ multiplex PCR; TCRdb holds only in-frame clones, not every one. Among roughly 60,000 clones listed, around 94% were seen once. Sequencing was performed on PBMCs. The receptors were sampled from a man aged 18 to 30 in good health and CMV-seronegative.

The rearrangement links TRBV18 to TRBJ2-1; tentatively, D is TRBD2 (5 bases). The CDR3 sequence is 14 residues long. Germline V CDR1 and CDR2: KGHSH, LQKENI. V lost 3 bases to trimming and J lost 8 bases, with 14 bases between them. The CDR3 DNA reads TGTGCCAGCTCACCCCCTTCTAGCACCGATGAGCAGTTCTTC. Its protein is CASSPPSSTDEQFF.

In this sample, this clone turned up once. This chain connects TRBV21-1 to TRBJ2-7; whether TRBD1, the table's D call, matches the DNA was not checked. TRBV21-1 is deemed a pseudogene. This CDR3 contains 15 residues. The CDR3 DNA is TGTGCCAGCAGCAGGCCGGACAGGGTTGAATACGAGCAGTACTTC. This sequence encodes CASSRPDRVEYEQYF.

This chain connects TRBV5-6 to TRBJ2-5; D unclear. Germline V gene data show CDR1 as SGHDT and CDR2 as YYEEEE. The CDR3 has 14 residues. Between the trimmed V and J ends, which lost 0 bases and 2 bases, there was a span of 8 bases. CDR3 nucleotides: TGTGCCAGCAGCTTGGCAGCGTATCAAGAGACCCAGTACTTC. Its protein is CASSLAAYQETQYF.

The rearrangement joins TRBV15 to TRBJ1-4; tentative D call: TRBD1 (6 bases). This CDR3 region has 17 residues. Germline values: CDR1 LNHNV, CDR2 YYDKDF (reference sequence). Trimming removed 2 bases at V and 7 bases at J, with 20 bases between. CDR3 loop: CATSRNRRTARTEKLFF. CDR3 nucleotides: TGTGCCACCAGCAGAAACAGGAGGACAGCGAGGACTGAAAAACTGTTTTTT. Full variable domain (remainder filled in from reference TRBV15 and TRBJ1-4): DAMVIQNPRYQVTQFGKPVTLSCSQTLNHNVMYWYQQKSSQAPKLLFHYYDKDFNNEADTPDNFQSRRPNTSFCFLDIRSPGLGDTAMYLCATSRNRRTARTEKLFFGSGTQLSVL.

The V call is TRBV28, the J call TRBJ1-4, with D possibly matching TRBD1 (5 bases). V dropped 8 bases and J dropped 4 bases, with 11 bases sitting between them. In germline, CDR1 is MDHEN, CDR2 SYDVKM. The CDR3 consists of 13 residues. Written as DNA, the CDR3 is TGTGCCAGCCGTGGCAGGGTTAATGAAAAACTGTTTTTT. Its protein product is CASRGRVNEKLFF. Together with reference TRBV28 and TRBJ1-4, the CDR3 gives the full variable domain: DVKVTQSSRYLVKRTGEKVFLECVQDMDHENMFWYRQDPGLGLRLIYFSYDVKMKEKGDIPEGYSVSREKKERFSLILESASTNQTSMYLCASRGRVNEKLFFGSGTQLSVL.

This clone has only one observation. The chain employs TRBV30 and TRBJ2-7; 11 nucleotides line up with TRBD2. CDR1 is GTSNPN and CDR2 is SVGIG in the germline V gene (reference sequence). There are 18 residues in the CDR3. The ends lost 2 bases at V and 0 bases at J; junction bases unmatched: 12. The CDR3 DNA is TGTGCCTGGAGTCTGGATAGGACTAGCGGGCCGAGCTCCTACGAGCAGTACTTC. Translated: CAWSLDRTSGPSSYEQYF.

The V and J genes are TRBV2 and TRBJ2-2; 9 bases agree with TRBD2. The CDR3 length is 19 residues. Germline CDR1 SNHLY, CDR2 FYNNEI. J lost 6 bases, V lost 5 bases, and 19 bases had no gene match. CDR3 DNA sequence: TGTGCCAGCAGTTCAGTGGGACTAGCCAAGCGCCGTGGGTCCGGGGAGCTGTTTTTT. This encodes CASSSVGLAKRRGSGELFF.